This T cell receptor beta chain originates from a study of cytomegalovirus exposure and HLA in healthy donors. This clone was seen a few times. The PCR made use of 60 Vbeta and 13 Jbeta primers. The repertoire was sequenced with immunoSEQ multiplex PCR; TCRdb's copy has only in-frame clones and lacks some. The sample yields approximately 150,000 clones, about 80% seen once. Material for sequencing was PBMCs. The clonotype comes from a man in his forties in good health and CMV-seronegative.

The CDR3 DNA is TGTGCCAGCAGCCATACGACTTCCTCCGGGACAGGGTTTACCGGGGAGCTGTTTTTT. Protein: CASSHTTSSGTGFTGELFF. The chain couples TRBV11-2 to TRBJ2-2; 9 bases match TRBD1. CDR3 length: 19 amino acids. The V gene end was trimmed by 5 bases and the J gene end by 5 bases; junction bases not matched to a gene: 18. The germline gives CDR1 SGHAT, CDR2 FQNNGV.